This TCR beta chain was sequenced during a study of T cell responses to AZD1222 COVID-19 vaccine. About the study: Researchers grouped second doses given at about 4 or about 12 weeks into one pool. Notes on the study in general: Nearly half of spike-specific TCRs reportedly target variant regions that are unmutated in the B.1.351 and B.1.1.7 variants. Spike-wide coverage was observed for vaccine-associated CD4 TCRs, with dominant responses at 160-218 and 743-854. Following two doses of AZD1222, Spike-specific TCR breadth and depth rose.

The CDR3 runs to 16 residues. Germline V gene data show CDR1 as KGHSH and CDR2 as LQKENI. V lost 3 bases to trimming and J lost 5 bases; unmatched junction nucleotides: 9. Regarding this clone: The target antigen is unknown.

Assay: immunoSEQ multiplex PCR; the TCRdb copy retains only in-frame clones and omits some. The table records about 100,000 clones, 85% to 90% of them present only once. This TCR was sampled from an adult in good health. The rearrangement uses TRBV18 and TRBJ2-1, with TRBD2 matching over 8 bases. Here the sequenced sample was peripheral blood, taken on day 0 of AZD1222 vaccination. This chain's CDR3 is CASSPPRSLADNEQFF. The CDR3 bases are TGTGCCAGCTCACCTCCACGGTCACTAGCGGACAATGAGCAGTTCTTC.